The source of this T cell receptor (beta chain) is a study of metastatic and nonmetastatic thyroid tumors. Study-level information: Repertoire comparison spanned blood and tumor or nodule tissue of malignant and benign thyroid patients.

General study findings and limits: Reportedly, malignant thyroid tumors had significantly higher TCR beta diversity than benign nodules, in blood and tumor.

No patient had received any treatment before thyroid surgery. This clone was recorded at least ten times. No antigen is known for it. Other nucleotide sequences in the sample specify the same CDR3. Germline CDR1 MNHEY, CDR2 SVGEGT. The CDR3 sequence is 17 residues long. The V gene lost 0 bases and the J gene lost 0 bases, with 12 bases spanning the gap. Authors' data handling: A classifier for distant metastasis in papillary thyroid cancer was constructed using CDR3 differences observed across clinicopathological groups. TCRdb re-analyzed the PCR reads through MiXCR. V and J calls and clone size were set by TCRdb, not the authors. The table records roughly 40,000 clones, about a sixth of them present only once.

The source material was blood. This sequence was found in a male donor with papillary thyroid cancer or a benign thyroid nodule (not recorded which). Some clones in this sample may be carry-over from other donors' samples. The V gene is TRBV6-2 or TRBV6-3, the J gene TRBJ1-5; D unclear. The CDR3 protein is CASSYSPQRYSNQPQHF. In DNA, the CDR3 is TGTGCCAGCAGTTACTCGCCCCAGAGATATAGCAATCAGCCCCAGCATTTT.